This T cell receptor beta chain originates from a study of tumor-infiltrating lymphocytes in primary liver carcinoma. This clonotype came up a few times. One end of the junction fails to match germline, which may point to a read error. RNA and DNA were co-extracted from around 18-30 mg of unsorted bulk tissue. Subjects presented with primary liver carcinoma managed by surgical resection. Priming with a constant-region primer yielded TCR beta cDNA from roughly 0.45 ug total RNA. Amplification in three nested multiplex PCR rounds with slightly modified ARM-PCR gave rise to TCR beta libraries. MiXCR, applied by TCRdb to the multiplex PCR reads, yields one record per CDR3 protein. The table lists fewer than 30,000 distinct CDR3 sequences, roughly 80% of them singletons. This receptor was taken from a man aged 35 to 55 with primary liver carcinoma and hepatitis B virus infection. The sample consisted of liver tumor tissue from sampling region 3. As to subset: tumor region T3, left-lateral pole.

In nucleotides, the CDR3 is TGTGCCAGCAGCTTAGCATTAGGAGGGGCGTACACCTGGGACCTGTTTTTT. It specifies CASSLALGGAYTWDLFF. The V call is TRBV11-2, the J call TRBJ2-2; D might be TRBD2 (6 bases). Germline V gene lookup returns CDR1 SGHAT and CDR2 FQNNGV. The CDR3 runs 17 residues.